The TCR beta chain described here comes from a study of OX40 agonist ivuxolimab in advanced cancers. Sequencing was performed with immunoSEQ multiplex PCR; in TCRdb, only in-frame clones are kept and a portion is missing. The top ten hold less than 3% of the sample, which has about 84,000 clones, approximately 84% seen once. The sequenced sample was CD4+ or CD8+ T cells sorted from blood, obtained in a trial of the OX40 agonist ivuxolimab. This receptor was taken from an adult with an advanced solid tumor such as melanoma, head and neck, liver or kidney cancer.

Here the CDR3 reads CASSRGRGEAFF. In DNA form, the CDR3 reads TGCGCCAGCAGTCGGGGGAGGGGTGAAGCTTTCTTT. The chain carries TRBV10-1 and TRBJ1-1, with D possibly being TRBD1 (5 bases). Germline V lookup: CDR1 WNHNN, CDR2 SYGVQD (reference sequence). This CDR3 region has 12 residues. V was shortened by 5 bases and J by 7 bases, with 11 bases between the two germline ends.